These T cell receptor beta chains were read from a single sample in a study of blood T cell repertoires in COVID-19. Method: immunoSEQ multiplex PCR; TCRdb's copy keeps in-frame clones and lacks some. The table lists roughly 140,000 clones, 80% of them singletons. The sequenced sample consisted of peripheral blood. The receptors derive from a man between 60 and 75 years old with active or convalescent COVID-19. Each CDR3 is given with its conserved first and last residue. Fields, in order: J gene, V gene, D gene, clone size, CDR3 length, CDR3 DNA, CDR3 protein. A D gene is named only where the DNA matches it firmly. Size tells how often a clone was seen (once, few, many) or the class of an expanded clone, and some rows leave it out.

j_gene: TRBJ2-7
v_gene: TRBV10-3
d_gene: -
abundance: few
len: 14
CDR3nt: TGTGCCGCCAGCCAGACAGCGAGCTCCTACGAGCAGTACTTC
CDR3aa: CAASQTASSYEQYF

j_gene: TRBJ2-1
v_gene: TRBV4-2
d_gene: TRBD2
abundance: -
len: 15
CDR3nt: TGTGCCAGCAGCAAAGTCACTAGCGGGCACAATGAGCAGTTCTTC
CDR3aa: CASSKVTSGHNEQFF

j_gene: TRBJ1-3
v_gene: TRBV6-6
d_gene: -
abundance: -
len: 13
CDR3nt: TGTGCCAGCAATAACGCACCCCGGGACACCATATATTTT
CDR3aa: CASNNAPRDTIYF

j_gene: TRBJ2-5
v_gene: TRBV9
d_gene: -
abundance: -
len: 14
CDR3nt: TGTGCCAGCAGTGAAACCGGGACTCAAGAGACCCAGTACTTC
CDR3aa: CASSETGTQETQYF

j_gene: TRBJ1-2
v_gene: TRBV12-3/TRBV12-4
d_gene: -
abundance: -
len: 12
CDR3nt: TGTGCCAGCAGTTTAGGGGGAGGCGGCTACACCTTC
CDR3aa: CASSLGGGGYTF

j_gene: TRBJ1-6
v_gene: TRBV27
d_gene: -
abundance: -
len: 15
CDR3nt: TGTGCCAGCAGAGGGCGGGGGGGGCAGGATTCACCCCTCCACTTT
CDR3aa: CASRGRGGQDSPLHF

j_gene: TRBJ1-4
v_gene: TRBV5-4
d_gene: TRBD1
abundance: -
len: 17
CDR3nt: TGTGCCAGCAGCTTGGGTCCAACAGGGGCAGGCGGTGAAAAACTGTTTTTT
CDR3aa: CASSLGPTGAGGEKLFF

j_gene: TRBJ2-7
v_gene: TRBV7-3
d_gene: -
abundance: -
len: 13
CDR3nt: TGTGCCAGCAGCTTTAACAGGGAGGGCGAGCAGTACTTC
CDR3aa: CASSFNREGEQYF

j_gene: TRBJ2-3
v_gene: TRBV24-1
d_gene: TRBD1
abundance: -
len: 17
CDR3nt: TGTGCCACCAGTGCCCTAGGACAGGGGACTAGCACAGATACGCAGTATTTT
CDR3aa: CATSALGQGTSTDTQYF

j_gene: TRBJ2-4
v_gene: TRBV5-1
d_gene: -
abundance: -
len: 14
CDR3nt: TGCGCCAGCAGCGTCCCAGGGGCCGGAAACATTCAGTACTTC
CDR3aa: CASSVPGAGNIQYF

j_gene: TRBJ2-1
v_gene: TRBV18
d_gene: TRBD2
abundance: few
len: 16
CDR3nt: TGTGCCAGCTCACCCCTAGCGGGCTTCTCCTACAATGAGCAGTTCTTC
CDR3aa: CASSPLAGFSYNEQFF

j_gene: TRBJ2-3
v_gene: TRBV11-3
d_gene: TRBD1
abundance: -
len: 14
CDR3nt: TGTGCCAGCAGCCCGGACAGGAGCACAGATACGCAGTATTTT
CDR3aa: CASSPDRSTDTQYF

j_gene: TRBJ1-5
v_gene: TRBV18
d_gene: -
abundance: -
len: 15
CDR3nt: TGTGCCAGCTCACTCTTGGACAGAAGCAATCAGCCCCAGCATTTT
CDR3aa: CASSLLDRSNQPQHF

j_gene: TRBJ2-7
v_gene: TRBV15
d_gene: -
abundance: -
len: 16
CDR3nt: TGTGCCACCAGCAGCCCCCGGGCGGGCTCGGTCTACGAGCAGTACTTC
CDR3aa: CATSSPRAGSVYEQYF

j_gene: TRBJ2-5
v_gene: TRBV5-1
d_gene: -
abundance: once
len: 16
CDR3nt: TGCGCCAGCAGCCCGTCAAGGACAAGGACACAAGAGACCCAGTACTTC
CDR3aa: CASSPSRTRTQETQYF

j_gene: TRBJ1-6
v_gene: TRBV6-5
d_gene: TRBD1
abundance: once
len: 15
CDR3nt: TGTGCCAGCAGCCGACAGGGAGACTATAATTCACCCCTCCACTTT
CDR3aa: CASSRQGDYNSPLHF

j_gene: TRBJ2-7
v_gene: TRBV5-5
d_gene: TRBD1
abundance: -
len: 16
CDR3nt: TGTGCCAGCAGCCAATATCCACAGGGGGCGCGGTGGGAGCAGTACTTC
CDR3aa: CASSQYPQGARWEQYF

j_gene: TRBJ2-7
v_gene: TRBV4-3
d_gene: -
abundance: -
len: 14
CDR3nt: TGCGCCAGCAGCCAAGGGAGTAGAGGATACGAGCAGTACTTC
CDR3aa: CASSQGSRGYEQYF

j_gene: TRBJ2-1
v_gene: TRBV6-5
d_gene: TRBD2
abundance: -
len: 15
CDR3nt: TGTGCCAGAACTAGCGGGAGGACTATTTACAATGAGCAGTTCTTC
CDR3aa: CARTSGRTIYNEQFF

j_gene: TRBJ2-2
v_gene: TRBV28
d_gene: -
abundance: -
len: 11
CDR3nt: TGTGCCAGCAGGGGGCTCGGGGAGCTGTTTTTT
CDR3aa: CASRGLGELFF

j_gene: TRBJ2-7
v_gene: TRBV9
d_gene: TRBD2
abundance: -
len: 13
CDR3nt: TGTGCCAGCAGCTGGGGGGGCTCCTACGAGCAGTACTTC
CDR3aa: CASSWGGSYEQYF

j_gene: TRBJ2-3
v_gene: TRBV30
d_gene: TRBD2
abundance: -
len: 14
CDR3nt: TGTGCCTGGTCCAGCGGGACTAGCACAGATACGCAGTATTTT
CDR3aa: CAWSSGTSTDTQYF

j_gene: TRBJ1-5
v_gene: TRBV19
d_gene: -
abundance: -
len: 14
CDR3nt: TGTGCCACCGCTGACAGACATAGCAATCAGCCCCAGCATTTT
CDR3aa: CATADRHSNQPQHF

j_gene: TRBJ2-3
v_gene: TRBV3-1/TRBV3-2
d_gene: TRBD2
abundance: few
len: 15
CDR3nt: TGTGCCAGCAGCCACGCGGGACTAGGATCAGATACGCAGTATTTT
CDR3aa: CASSHAGLGSDTQYF

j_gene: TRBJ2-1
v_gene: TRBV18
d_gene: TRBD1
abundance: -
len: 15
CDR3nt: TGTGCCACCATCACGGGACAGGGTATGTTCAATGAGCAGTTCTTC
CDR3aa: CATITGQGMFNEQFF

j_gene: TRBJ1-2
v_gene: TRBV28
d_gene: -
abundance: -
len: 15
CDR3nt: TGTGCCAGCAGTTTCCTCGGAGCGGGGAACTATGGCTACACCTTC
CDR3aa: CASSFLGAGNYGYTF

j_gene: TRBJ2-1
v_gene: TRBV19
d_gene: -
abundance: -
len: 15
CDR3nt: TGTGCCAGTAAAGATTGGGACACATTCGTCAATGAGCAGTTCTTC
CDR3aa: CASKDWDTFVNEQFF

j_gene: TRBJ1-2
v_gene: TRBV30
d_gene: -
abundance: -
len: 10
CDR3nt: TGTGCCTGGCTAAACTATGGCTACACCTTC
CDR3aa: CAWLNYGYTF

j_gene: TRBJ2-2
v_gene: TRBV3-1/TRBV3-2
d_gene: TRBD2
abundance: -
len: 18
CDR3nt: TGTGCCAGCAGCCCCTCAGCGGGAGGGCCTCTGGACACCGGGGAGCTGTTTTTT
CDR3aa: CASSPSAGGPLDTGELFF

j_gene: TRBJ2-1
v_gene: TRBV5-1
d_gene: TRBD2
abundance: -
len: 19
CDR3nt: TGCGCCAGCAGCTTGGGTCTAGCGGGAGGGCCAAAGACCTACAATGAGCAGTTCTTC
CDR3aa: CASSLGLAGGPKTYNEQFF

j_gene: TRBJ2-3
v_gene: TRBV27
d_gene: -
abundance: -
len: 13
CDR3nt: TGTGCCAGCAGTGACTATTACACAGATACGCAGTATTTT
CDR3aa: CASSDYYTDTQYF

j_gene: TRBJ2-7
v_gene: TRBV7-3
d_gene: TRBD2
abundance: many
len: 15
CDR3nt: TGTGCCAGCAGCCTGGGACTAGCGTCCCCCTACGAGCAGTACTTC
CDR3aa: CASSLGLASPYEQYF

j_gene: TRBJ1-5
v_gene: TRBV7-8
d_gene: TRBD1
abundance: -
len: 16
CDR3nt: TGTGCCAGCAGGCGGACAGGGGGTGTGCGCAATCAGCCCCAGCATTTT
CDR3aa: CASRRTGGVRNQPQHF

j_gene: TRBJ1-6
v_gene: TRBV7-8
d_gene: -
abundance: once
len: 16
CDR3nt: TGTGCCAGCAGCGCGAGGGGGAGCTCCTATAATTCACCCCTCCACTTT
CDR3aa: CASSARGSSYNSPLHF

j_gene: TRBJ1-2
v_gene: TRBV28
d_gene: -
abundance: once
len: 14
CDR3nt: TGTGCCAGCAGTTTGTTTACCCGGGGGGGTGGCTACACCTTC
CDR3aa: CASSLFTRGGGYTF

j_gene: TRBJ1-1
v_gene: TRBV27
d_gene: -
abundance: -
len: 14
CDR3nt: TGTGCCAGCAGGCTAGGGGTATTGGTCACTGAAGCTTTCTTT
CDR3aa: CASRLGVLVTEAFF

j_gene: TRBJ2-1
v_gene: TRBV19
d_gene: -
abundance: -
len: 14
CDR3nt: TGTGCCAGTAGTTTTGACACCTTTTACAATGAGCAGTTCTTC
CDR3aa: CASSFDTFYNEQFF

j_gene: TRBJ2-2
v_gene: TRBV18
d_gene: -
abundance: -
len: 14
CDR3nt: TGTGCCAGCTCACCGTCGACAGAAACCGGGGAGCTGTTTTTT
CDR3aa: CASSPSTETGELFF

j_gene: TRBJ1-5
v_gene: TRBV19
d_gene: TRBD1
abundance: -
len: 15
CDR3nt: TGTGCCAGTAGTACCCTTGGACAGGAGGACGCCCCCCAGCATTTT
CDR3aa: CASSTLGQEDAPQHF

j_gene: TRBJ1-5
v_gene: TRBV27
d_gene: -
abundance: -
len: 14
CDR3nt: TGTGCCAGCGCGGCTCTACGTGGCAATCAGCCCCAGCATTTT
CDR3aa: CASAALRGNQPQHF

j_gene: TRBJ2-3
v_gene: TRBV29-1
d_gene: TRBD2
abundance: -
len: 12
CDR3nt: TGCAGCGTTGAAGAAGGCGGGAGATCGCAGTATTTT
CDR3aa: CSVEEGGRSQYF

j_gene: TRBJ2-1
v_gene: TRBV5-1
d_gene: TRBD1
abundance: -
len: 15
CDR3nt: TGCGCCAGCAGCCTAGGACAGGGTTTCTCCAATGAGCAGTTCTTC
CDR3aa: CASSLGQGFSNEQFF

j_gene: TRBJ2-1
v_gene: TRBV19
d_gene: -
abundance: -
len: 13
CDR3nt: TGTGCCAGTAGTTTTGGACTTAACAATGAGCAGTTCTTC
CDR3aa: CASSFGLNNEQFF

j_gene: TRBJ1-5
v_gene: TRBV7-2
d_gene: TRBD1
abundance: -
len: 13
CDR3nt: TGTGCCAGCAGCTTAGAACGACAGGGGCCCCAGCATTTT
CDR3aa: CASSLERQGPQHF

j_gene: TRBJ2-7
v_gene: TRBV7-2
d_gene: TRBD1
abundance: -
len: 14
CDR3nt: TGTGCCAGCAGCAGACGACAGGGACCCTACGAGCAGTACTTC
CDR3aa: CASSRRQGPYEQYF

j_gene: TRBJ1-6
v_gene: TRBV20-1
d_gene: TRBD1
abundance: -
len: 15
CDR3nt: TGCAGTGCTAGTAATTCCGGACAGGGGTATTCACCCCTCCACTTT
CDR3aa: CSASNSGQGYSPLHF

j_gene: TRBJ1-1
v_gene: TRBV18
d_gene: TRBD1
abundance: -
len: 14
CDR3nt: TGTGCCAGCTCATTACAGGGGACGGGCACTGAAGCTTTCTTT
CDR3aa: CASSLQGTGTEAFF

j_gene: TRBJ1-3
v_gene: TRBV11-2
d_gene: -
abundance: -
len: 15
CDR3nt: TGTGCCAGCAGCACGTGGCAGGTCTCTGGAAACACCATATATTTT
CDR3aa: CASSTWQVSGNTIYF

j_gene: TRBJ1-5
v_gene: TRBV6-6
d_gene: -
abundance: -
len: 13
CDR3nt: TGTGCCAGCAGTTACAGCGATAATCAGCCCCAGCATTTT
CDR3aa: CASSYSDNQPQHF

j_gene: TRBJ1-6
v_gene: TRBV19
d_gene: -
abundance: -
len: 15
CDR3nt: TGTGCCAGTAGTTCTACAGAGCCCTATAATTCACCCCTCCACTTT
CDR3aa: CASSSTEPYNSPLHF

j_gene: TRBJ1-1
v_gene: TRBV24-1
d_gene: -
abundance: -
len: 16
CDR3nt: TGTGCCACCAGTGATAGGCGAAAAGGACAAAACACTGAAGCTTTCTTT
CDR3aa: CATSDRRKGQNTEAFF

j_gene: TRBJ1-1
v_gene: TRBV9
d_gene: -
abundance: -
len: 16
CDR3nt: TGTGCCAGCAGCTTACTATTAGGGGTAAGGAACACTGAAGCTTTCTTT
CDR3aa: CASSLLLGVRNTEAFF

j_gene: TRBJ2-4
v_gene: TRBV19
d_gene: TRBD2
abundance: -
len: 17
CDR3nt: TGTGCCAGTAGTCAGCAAGGGACTAGCGGGAGTCGAAACATTCAGTACTTC
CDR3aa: CASSQQGTSGSRNIQYF